The present T cell receptor beta chain was sequenced within a study of blood T cell repertoires in COVID-19. Looked up from germline, CDR1 is LGHDT and CDR2 is YNNKEL (reference sequence). J lost 7 bases, V lost 1 base, and 7 bases had no gene match. This CDR3 contains 15 residues. In the source study's methods: Using reference gene primer amplification, nucleated cell counts were estimated. This table comes from immunoSEQ multiplex PCR, and its TCRdb copy is limited to in-frame clones, with some not included. Clone size and the V and J calls come from that table; the DNA yielded D and trimming. The table has under 45,000 clones, 85% to 95% seen once.

The rearrangement joins TRBV3-1 (or the pseudogene TRBV3-2) to TRBJ1-2; 9 nucleotides line up with TRBD1. The sequence derives from a man aged 60-69 years with active or convalescent COVID-19. The sample comprised peripheral blood. CDR3 sequence (DNA): TGTGCCAGCAGCCAAGGCTCCACAGGGGGCGGTGGCTACACCTTC. Translating it yields CASSQGSTGGGGYTF.